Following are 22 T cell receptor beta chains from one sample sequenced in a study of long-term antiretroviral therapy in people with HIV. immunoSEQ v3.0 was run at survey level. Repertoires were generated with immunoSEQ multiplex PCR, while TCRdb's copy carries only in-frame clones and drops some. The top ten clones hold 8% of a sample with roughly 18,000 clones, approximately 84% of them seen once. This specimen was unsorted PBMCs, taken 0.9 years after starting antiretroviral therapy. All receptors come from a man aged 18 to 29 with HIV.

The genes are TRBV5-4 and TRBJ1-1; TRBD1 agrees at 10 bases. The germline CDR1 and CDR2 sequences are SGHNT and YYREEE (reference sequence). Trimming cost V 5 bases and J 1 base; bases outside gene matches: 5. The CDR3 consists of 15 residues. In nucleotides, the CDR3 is TGTGCCAGCAGTTACCGGGACAGGGGGAACACTGAAGCTTTCTTT. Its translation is CASSYRDRGNTEAFF.

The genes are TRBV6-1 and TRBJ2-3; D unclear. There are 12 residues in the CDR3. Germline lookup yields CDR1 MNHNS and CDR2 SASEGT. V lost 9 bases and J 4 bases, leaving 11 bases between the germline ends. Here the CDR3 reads CASLRPADTQYF. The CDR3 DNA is TGTGCCAGTCTTAGGCCAGCAGATACGCAGTATTTT.

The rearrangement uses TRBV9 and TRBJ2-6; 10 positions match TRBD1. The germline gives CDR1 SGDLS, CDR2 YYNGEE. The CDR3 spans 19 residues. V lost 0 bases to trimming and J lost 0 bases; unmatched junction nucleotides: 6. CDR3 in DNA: TGTGCCAGCAGCGTAGTTGAGACAGGGGGCAGCTCTGGGGCCAACGTCCTGACTTTC. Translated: CASSVVETGGSSGANVLTF.

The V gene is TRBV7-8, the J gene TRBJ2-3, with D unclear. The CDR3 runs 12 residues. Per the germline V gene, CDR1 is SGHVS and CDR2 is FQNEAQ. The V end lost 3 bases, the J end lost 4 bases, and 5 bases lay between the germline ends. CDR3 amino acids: CASSFGADTQYF. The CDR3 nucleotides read TGTGCCAGCAGCTTTGGGGCAGATACGCAGTATTTT.

CDR3 protein: CASSLTWGGTDTQYF. The CDR3 DNA is TGTGCCAGCAGCTTAACGTGGGGTGGCACAGATACGCAGTATTTT. The chain links TRBV7-3 to TRBJ2-3; D is uncertain. The CDR3 has 15 amino acids. Germline CDR1 reads SGHTA; CDR2 reads FQGTGA. The germline V and J ends were trimmed by 0 bases and 1 base, with 8 bases remaining between them.

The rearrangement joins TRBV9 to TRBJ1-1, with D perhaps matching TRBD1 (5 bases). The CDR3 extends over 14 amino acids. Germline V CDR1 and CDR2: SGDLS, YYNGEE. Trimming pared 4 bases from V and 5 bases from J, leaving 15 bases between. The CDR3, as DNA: TGTGCCAGCAGCACCCGCGGGGGTGGGACTGAAGCTTTCTTT. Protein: CASSTRGGGTEAFF.

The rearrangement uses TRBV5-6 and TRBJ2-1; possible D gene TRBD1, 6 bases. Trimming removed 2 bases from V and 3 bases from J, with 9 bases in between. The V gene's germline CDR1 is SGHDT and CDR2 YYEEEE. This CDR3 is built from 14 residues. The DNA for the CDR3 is TGTGCCAGCAGCTTCAGGACAGACTACAATGAGCAGTTCTTC. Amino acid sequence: CASSFRTDYNEQFF. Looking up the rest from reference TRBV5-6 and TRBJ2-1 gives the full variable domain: DAGVTQSPTHLIKTRGQQVTLRCSPKSGHDTVSWYQQALGQGPQFIFQYYEEEERQRGNFPDRFSGHQFPNYSSELNVNALLLGDSALYLCASSFRTDYNEQFFGPGTRLTVL.

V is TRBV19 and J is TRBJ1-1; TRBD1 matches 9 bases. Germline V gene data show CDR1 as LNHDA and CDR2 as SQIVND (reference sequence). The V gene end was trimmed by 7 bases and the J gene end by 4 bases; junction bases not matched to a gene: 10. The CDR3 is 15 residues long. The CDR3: CASKGDRDRATEAFF. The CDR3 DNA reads TGTGCCAGTAAGGGGGATCGGGACAGGGCCACTGAAGCTTTCTTT.

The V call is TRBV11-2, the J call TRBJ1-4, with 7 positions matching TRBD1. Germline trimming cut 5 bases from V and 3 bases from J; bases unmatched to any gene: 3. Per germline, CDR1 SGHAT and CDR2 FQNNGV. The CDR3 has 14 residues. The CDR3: CASSRTGANEKLFF. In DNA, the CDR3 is TGTGCCAGCAGCCGGACAGGAGCTAATGAAAAACTGTTTTTT. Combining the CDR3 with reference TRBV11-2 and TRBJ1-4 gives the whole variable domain EAGVAQSPRYKIIEKRQSVAFWCNPISGHATLYWYQQILGQGPKLLIQFQNNGVVDDSQLPKDRFSAERLKGVDSTLKIQPAKLEDSAVYLCASSRTGANEKLFFGSGTQLSVL.

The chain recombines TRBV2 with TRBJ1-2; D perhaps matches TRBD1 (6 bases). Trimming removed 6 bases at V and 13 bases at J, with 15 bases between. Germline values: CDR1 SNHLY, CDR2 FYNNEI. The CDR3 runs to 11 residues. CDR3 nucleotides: TGTGCCAGCAGCTTACAGGGAACGGGCACCTTC. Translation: CASSLQGTGTF. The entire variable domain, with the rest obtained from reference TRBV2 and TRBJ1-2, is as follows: EPEVTQTPSHQVTQMGQEVILRCVPISNHLYFYWYRQILGQKVEFLVSFYNNEISEKSEIFDDQFSVERPDGSNFTLKIRSTKLEDSAMYFCASSLQGTGTFGSGTRLTVV.

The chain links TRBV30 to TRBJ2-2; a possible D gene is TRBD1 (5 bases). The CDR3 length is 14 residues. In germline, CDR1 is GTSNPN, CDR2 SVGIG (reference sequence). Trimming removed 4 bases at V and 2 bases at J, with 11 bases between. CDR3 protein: CAWMRQTNTGELFF. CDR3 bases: TGTGCCTGGATGAGACAGACTAACACCGGGGAGCTGTTTTTT.

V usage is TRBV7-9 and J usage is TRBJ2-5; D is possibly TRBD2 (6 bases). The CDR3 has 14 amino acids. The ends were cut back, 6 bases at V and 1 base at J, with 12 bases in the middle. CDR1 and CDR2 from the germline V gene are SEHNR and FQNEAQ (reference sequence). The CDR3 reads CASSPPGLQETQYF. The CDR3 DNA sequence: TGTGCCAGCAGTCCTCCGGGACTCCAAGAGACCCAGTACTTC. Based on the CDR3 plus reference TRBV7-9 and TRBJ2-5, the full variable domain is DTGVSQNPRHKITKRGQNVTFRCDPISEHNRLYWYRQTLGQGPEFLTYFQNEAQLEKSRLLSDRFSAERPKGSFSTLEIQRTEQGDSAMYLCASSPPGLQETQYFGPGTRLLVL.

The CDR3 protein is CASSLGGRGFNQPQHF. In nucleotides, the CDR3 is TGTGCCAGCAGCTTAGGTGGTCGGGGATTTAATCAGCCCCAGCATTTT. This chain joins TRBV7-8 and TRBJ1-5; D unresolved. Germline lookup yields CDR1 SGHVS and CDR2 FQNEAQ. The CDR3 extends over 16 amino acids. Trimming stripped 1 base from V and 4 bases from J, with 14 bases between.

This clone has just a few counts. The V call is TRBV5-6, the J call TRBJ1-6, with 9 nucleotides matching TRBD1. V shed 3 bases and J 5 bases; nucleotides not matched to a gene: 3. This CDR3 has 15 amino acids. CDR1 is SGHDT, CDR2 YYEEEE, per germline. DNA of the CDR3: TGTGCCAGCAGCTACCGGGACAGGGATAATTCACCCCTCCACTTT. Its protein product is CASSYRDRDNSPLHF.

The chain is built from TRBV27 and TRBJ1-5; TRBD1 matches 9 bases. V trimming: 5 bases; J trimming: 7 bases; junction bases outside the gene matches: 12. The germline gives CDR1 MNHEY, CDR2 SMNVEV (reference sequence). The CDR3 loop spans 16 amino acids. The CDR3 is CASSPTSDRGGQPQHF. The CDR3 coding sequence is TGTGCCAGCAGTCCTACGTCGGACAGGGGAGGCCAGCCCCAGCATTTT.

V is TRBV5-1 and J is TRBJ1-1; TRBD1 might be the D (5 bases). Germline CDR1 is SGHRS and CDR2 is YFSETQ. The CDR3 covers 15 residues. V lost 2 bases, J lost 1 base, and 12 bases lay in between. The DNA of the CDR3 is TGCGCCAGCAGCTTCTACCAGGGTCCGAACACTGAAGCTTTCTTT. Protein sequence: CASSFYQGPNTEAFF. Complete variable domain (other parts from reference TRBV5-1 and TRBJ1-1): KAGVTQTPRYLIKTRGQQVTLSCSPISGHRSVSWYQQTPGQGLQFLFEYFSETQRNKGNFPGRFSGRQFSNSRSEMNVSTLELGDSALYLCASSFYQGPNTEAFFGQGTRLTVV.

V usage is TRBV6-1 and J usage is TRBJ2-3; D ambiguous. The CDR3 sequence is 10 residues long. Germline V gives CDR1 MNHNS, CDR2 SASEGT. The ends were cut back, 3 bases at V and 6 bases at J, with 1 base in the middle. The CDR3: CASSEDTQYF. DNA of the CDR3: TGTGCCAGCAGTGAGGATACGCAGTATTTT.

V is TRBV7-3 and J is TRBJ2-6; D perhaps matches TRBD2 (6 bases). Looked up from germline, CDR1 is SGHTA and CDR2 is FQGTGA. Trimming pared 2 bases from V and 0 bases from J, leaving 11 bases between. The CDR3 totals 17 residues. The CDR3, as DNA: TGTGCCAGCAGCTTAGGAGGGTGGGGCTCTGGGGCCAACGTCCTGACTTTC. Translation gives CASSLGGWGSGANVLTF.

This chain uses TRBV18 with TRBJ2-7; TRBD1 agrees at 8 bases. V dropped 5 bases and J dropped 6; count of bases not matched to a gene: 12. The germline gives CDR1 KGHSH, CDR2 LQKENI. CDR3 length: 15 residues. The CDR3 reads CASSSIGQGLSEQYV. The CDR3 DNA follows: TGTGCCAGCTCATCAATTGGACAGGGCCTCAGCGAGCAGTACGTC.

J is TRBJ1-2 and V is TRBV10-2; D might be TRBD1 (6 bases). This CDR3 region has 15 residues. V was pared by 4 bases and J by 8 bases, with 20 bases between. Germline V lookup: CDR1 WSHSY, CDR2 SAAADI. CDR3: CASSAHGSRGDGYTF. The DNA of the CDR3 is TGCGCCAGCAGTGCTCATGGTAGCAGGGGAGACGGCTACACCTTC.

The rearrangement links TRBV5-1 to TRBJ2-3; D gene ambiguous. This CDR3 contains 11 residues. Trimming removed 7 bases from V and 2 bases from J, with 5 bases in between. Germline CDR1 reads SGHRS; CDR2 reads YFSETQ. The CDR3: CASATTDTQYF. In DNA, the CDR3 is TGCGCCAGCGCTACCACAGATACGCAGTATTTT.

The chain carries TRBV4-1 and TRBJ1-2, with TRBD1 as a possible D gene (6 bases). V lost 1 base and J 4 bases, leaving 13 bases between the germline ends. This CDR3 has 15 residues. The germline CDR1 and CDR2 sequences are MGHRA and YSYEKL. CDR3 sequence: CASSQGGQILYGYTF. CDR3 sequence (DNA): TGCGCCAGCAGCCAAGGAGGACAGATCCTCTATGGCTACACCTTC.